This T cell receptor (beta chain) came from a study of cytomegalovirus exposure and HLA in healthy donors. Study results and caveats: Owing to their indistinguishability, certain V segments, notably TRBV6-2 and TRBV6-3, were excluded. The listing of 150 to 200 TCR beta chains classed them as cytomegalovirus-associated.

Germline V lookup: CDR1 MNHEY, CDR2 SVGAGI. The V end was cut by 4 bases, the J end by 10 bases, with 22 bases between. The CDR3 has 15 residues. Primers for the PCR totalled 60 Vbeta and 13 Jbeta. Generated by immunoSEQ multiplex PCR, the TCRdb table keeps only in-frame clones and is missing some. Of about 130,000 clones listed, over 65% are singletons. As to this clone: The antigen is unknown.

Input material: PBMCs. This chain connects TRBV6-5 to TRBJ1-1, with a tentative D call TRBD1 (6 bases). This receptor was obtained from a young man in good health and CMV-seropositive. The CDR3 bases are TGTGCCAGCAGTTCCATTTTCCGGGACATCGACGGAGCTTTCTTT. It yields the protein CASSSIFRDIDGAFF.